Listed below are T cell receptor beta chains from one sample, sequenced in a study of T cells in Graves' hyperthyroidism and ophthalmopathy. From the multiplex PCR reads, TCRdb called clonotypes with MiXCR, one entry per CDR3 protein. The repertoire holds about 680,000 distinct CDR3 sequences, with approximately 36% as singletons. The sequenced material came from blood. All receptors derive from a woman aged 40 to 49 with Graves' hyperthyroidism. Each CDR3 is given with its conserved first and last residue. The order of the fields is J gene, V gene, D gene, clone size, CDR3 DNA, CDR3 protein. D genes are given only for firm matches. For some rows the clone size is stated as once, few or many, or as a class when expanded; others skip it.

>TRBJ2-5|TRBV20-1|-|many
TGCAGTGCTAGAGGGGCCGGGGCTGGGGAGACCCAGTACTTC
CSARGAGAGETQYF
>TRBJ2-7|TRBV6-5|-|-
TGTGCCAGCAGTACGGGGACACCCTTCTACGAGCAGTACTTC
CASSTGTPFYEQYF
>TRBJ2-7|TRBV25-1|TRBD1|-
TGTGCCAGCAGTGCTCAGAGAGGGGGCGGCTACGAGCAGTACTTC
CASSAQRGGGYEQYF
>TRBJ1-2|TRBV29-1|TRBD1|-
TGCAGCGTAGAAGGGACAGCGGACTATGGCTACACCTTC
CSVEGTADYGYTF
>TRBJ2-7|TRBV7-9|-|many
TGTGCCAGCAGCTCCCAGGGGTTCCGATACGAGCAGTACTTC
CASSSQGFRYEQYF
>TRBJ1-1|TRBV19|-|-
TGTGCCTGGAGTCAACTCTACAGCGGGAGCACTGAAGCTTTCTTT
CAWSQLYSGSTEAFF
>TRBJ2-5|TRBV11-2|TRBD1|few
TGTGCCAGCGCTCTGGACAGGTCGGGGACCCAGTACTTC
CASALDRSGTQYF
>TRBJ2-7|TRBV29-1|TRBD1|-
TGCAGCGTTGGGGACAGCTCCTACGAGCTGTACTTC
CSVGDSSYELYF
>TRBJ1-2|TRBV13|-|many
TGTGCCAGCAGCCCACCGCGGGGAGGTAACTATGGCTACACCTTC
CASSPPRGGNYGYTF
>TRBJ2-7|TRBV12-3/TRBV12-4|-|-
TGTGCCAGCAGTTTTTTCGAGGGACCCATGTACGAGCAGTACTTC
CASSFFEGPMYEQYF
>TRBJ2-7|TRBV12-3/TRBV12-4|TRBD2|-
TGTGCCAGCAGTCCACGGGGGGGGAGGGGCTACGAGCAGTACTTC
CASSPRGGRGYEQYF
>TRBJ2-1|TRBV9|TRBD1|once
TGTGCCAGCAGCCCCACCGGGACAGGGGCCTACAATGAGCAGTTCTTC
CASSPTGTGAYNEQFF
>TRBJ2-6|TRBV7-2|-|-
TGTGCCAGCAGCCCACGGGGCAGGGGTGCATACGTCCTGACTTTC
CASSPRGRGAYVLTF
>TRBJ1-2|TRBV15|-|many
TGTGCCACCAGCAGAGATAACAACTATGGCTACACCTTC
CATSRDNNYGYTF
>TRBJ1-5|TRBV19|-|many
TGTGCCAGTAGAGACTGGGACGGTAGCAATCAGCCCCAGCATTTT
CASRDWDGSNQPQHF
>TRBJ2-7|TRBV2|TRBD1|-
TGTGCCAGCAGTTTTACCGGACAGGGGACCTACGAGCAGTACTTC
CASSFTGQGTYEQYF
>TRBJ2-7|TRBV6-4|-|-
TGTGCCAGCAGTGACACCAACCGACAGCGGAGCTTGTATGAGTGGTCCTACGAGCAGTACTTC
CASSDTNRQRSLYEWSYEQYF